These 15 T cell receptor beta chains were sequenced from one sample in a study of T cell repertoires in cytomegalovirus infection. TCRdb itself ran the reads through MiXCR, one entry per CDR3 protein. The top ten clones hold approximately 12% of a sample with fewer than 350,000 distinct CDR3 sequences, 15% to 20% of them seen once. The sample was PBMCs. These receptor sequences come from a human donor in good health (CMV status not recorded). Some clones in this sample may be carry-over from other donors' samples.

This clonotype was observed at least ten times. The rearrangement uses TRBV7-2 and TRBJ2-3; perhaps D is TRBD1 or TRBD2 (5 bases each). V lost 7 bases, J lost 3 bases, and 20 bases lay in between. The CDR3 sequence is 16 residues long. Per the germline V gene, CDR1 is SGHTA and CDR2 is FQGNSA. The CDR3: CASNKGWGTSTDTQYF. CDR3 coding DNA: TGTGCCAGCAATAAGGGATGGGGGACCAGTACAGATACGCAGTATTTT. The full variable domain, with the rest looked up from reference TRBV7-2 and TRBJ2-3, is GAGVSQSPSNKVTEKGKDVELRCDPISGHTALYWYRQSLGQGLEFLIYFQGNSAPDKSGLPSDRFSAERTGGSVSTLTIQRTQQEDSAVYLCASNKGWGTSTDTQYFGPGTRLTVL.

This clonotype was recorded at least ten times. In nucleotides, the CDR3 is TGCAGTGCTAGAGATTCGCGGAGAACTACCACAGATACGCAGTATTTT. It yields the protein CSARDSRRTTTDTQYF. This chain joins TRBV20-1 and TRBJ2-3, with D uncertain. CDR3 length: 16 amino acids. Germline V gives CDR1 DFQATT, CDR2 SNEGSKA (reference sequence). Trimming stripped 0 bases from V and 2 bases from J, with 15 bases between.

This clonotype was counted at least ten times. This sequence joins TRBV5-1 and TRBJ2-1; 10 positions match TRBD2. Germline values: CDR1 SGHRS, CDR2 YFSETQ. After removal of 1 base from V and 8 bases from J, the junction contained 9 bases not matched to a gene. The CDR3 is 16 amino acids. CDR3 sequence (DNA): TGCGCCAGCAGCTTGCTTGGCCAGCGGGGGGGAGATGAGCAGTTCTTC. Encoded protein: CASSLLGQRGGDEQFF.

The chain uses TRBV5-5 and TRBJ2-5; 10 bases match TRBD1. Germline V gene lookup returns CDR1 SGHKS and CDR2 YYEKEE (reference sequence). Trimming removed 4 bases from V and 3 bases from J; junction bases left unmatched: 6. The CDR3 is 15 amino acids. The DNA of the CDR3 is TGTGCCAGCAGCGCCCCGACAGGGGGCGAAGAGACCCAGTACTTC. Translating it yields CASSAPTGGEETQYF.

This clonotype was seen ten or more times. The chain recombines TRBV7-2 with TRBJ2-4, with 7 bases that match TRBD1. The germline V gene has CDR1 SGHTA and CDR2 FQGNSA. The V gene end was trimmed by 5 bases and the J gene end by 7 bases; junction bases not matched to a gene: 11. The CDR3 extends over 15 amino acids. The CDR3 DNA follows: TGTGCCAGCAGCCCCATACAGGGGTTGGGGAACATTCAGTACTTC. The encoded protein is CASSPIQGLGNIQYF.

This clonotype was picked up a small number of times. This chain connects TRBV19 to TRBJ1-1; 12 nucleotides line up with TRBD1. With V trimmed by 6 bases and J by 4 bases, 6 bases remained unmatched. The germline CDR1 and CDR2 sequences are LNHDA and SQIVND (reference sequence). There are 15 residues in the CDR3. The CDR3: CASRGQGAGGTEAFF. The CDR3 region has the DNA TGTGCCAGTAGGGGACAGGGGGCTGGGGGCACTGAAGCTTTCTTT.

This clonotype was observed a handful of times. This sequence joins TRBV28 and TRBJ2-3, with D hard to call. The CDR3 sequence is 14 residues long. The V end was cut by 6 bases, the J end by 1 base, with 11 bases between. The germline V gene has CDR1 MDHEN and CDR2 SYDVKM. For the CDR3, the DNA is TGTGCCAGCAGACCCGCCCGGGGCACAGATACGCAGTATTTT. It yields the protein CASRPARGTDTQYF.

The V call is TRBV20-1, the J call TRBJ2-5; D is tentatively TRBD1 or TRBD2 (5 bases each). Germline V lookup: CDR1 DFQATT, CDR2 SNEGSKA (reference sequence). V was trimmed by 6 bases and J by 3 bases, leaving 17 bases between them. This CDR3 is built from 14 residues. CDR3: CSAPPGTGKETQYF. The CDR3 bases are TGCAGTGCACCTCCGGGGACGGGGAAAGAGACCCAGTACTTC.

This clonotype has a count of ten or more. V and J are TRBV4-1 and TRBJ1-6, with no clear D. The ends were cut back, 1 base at V and 0 bases at J, with 13 bases in the middle. The V gene's germline CDR1 is MGHRA and CDR2 YSYEKL. CDR3 size: 18 residues. The CDR3 region is CASSQVTMISSYNSPLHF. As DNA, the CDR3 is TGCGCCAGCAGCCAAGTGACGATGATTAGCTCCTATAATTCACCCCTCCACTTT.

The chain joins TRBV12-3 or TRBV12-4 to TRBJ2-3, with D possibly being TRBD2 (6 bases). V was pared by 3 bases and J by 0 bases, with 13 bases between. This CDR3 region has 16 residues. CDR3 loop: CASSFSGTPSTDTQYF. DNA of the CDR3: TGTGCCAGCAGTTTCTCAGGGACTCCTAGCACAGATACGCAGTATTTT.

The rearrangement uses TRBV2 and TRBJ1-2, with a tentative D call TRBD1 (6 bases). CDR1 is SNHLY, CDR2 FYNNEI, per germline. Trimming pared 3 bases from V and 4 bases from J, leaving 15 bases between. The CDR3 runs to 15 residues. This CDR3 is CASSDPGALFYGYTF. CDR3 coding DNA: TGTGCCAGCAGTGACCCAGGGGCCCTATTCTATGGCTACACCTTC.

V and J are TRBV7-3 and TRBJ1-1, with D perhaps TRBD1 (5 bases). Per the germline V gene, CDR1 is SGHTA and CDR2 is FQGTGA. The CDR3 length is 15 residues. The ends were cut back, 6 bases at V and 5 bases at J, with 19 bases in the middle. In DNA form, the CDR3 reads TGTGCCAGCAGACCCGAGGGAGGGGTGGGAACTGAAGCTTTCTTT. Amino acids: CASRPEGGVGTEAFF.

This clonotype has a count of ten or more. The genes are TRBV7-8 and TRBJ1-3, with D unresolved. Germline values: CDR1 SGHVS, CDR2 FQNEAQ. The CDR3 spans 16 residues. Trimming stripped 3 bases from V and 1 base from J, with 13 bases between. The CDR3 spells CASSFLMVRSGNTIYF. Here the CDR3 DNA reads TGTGCCAGCAGCTTCCTCATGGTGCGGTCTGGAAACACCATATATTTT.

This clonotype was picked up many times. CDR3 region: CASSLVGPDTQYF. The CDR3 DNA reads as TGTGCCAGCAGCTTAGTGGGGCCCGATACGCAGTATTTT. The J gene is TRBJ2-3, the V gene TRBV7-2; D might be TRBD1 (5 bases). CDR1 and CDR2 (germline): SGHTA, FQGNSA. The CDR3 has 13 amino acids. The V end lost 1 base, the J end lost 6 bases, and 8 bases lay between the germline ends.

This clonotype appeared many times. The chain is built from TRBV28 and TRBJ2-4; 12 positions agree with TRBD2. This CDR3 contains 14 residues. With 6 bases clipped from V and 4 bases from J, the junction kept 1 base outside the gene matches. CDR1 is MDHEN and CDR2 is SYDVKM in the germline V gene. In nucleotides, the CDR3 is TGTGCCAGCAGCCTAGCGGGGGGGAAAAACATTCAGTACTTC. It codes for CASSLAGGKNIQYF.